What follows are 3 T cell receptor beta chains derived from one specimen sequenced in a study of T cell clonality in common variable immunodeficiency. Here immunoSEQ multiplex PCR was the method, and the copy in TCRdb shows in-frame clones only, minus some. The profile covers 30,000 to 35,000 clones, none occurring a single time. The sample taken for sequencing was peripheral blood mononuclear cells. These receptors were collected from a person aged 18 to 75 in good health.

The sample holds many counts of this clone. CDR3 DNA, as far as it was read: TGCGCCAGCAGCGCGGGGATGTTAAACGCGGATACG. Encoded protein: CASSAGMLNADT. In full, the CDR3 reads CASSAGMLNADTQYF. The rearrangement uses TRBV5-1 and TRBJ2-3, with D perhaps matching TRBD2 (6 bases). Coverage ceases 3 residues before the CDR3 finishes, and the germline J gene fills in the end. Trimming stripped 4 bases from V and 6 bases from J, with 18 bases between. The CDR3 spans 15 residues. The germline V gene has CDR1 SGHRS and CDR2 YFSETQ.

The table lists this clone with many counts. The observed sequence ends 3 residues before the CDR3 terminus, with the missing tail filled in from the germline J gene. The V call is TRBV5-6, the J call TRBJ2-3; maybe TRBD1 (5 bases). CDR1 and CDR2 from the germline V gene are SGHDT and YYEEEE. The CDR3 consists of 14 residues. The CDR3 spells CASSLVGASETQYF. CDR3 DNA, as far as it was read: TGTGCCAGCAGCTTGGTAGGGGCATCGGAGACG.

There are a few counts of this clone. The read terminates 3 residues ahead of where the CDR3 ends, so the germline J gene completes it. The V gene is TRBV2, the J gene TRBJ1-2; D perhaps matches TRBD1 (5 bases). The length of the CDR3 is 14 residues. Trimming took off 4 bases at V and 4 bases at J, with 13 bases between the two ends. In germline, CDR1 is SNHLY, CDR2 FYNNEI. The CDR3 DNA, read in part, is TGTGCCAGCAGTGTTGGGGGGGTAGTCTATGGC. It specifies CASSVGGVVYG. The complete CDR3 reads CASSVGGVVYGYTF.